The 19 T cell receptor beta chains below come from one sample, sequenced in a study of T-cell memory formation after mild COVID-19. TCRdb reprocessed the 5' RACE reads via MiXCR and lists one record per CDR3 protein. The sample shows about 170,000 distinct CDR3 sequences, 10% to 15% of them seen only once. Sequenced: PBMCs or a T cell subset sorted from them (not recorded which). The source of these receptors is a man aged 18 to 29 who had mild COVID-19 (a few samples of this study predate the infection). Cell type and time point are not known.

This clonotype was recorded a few times. The gene calls are TRBV19 and TRBJ2-2; D is unclear. The germline CDR1 and CDR2 sequences are LNHDA and SQIVND (reference sequence). This CDR3 has 14 residues. With 7 bases removed from V and 0 bases from J, the gap between germline ends came to 9 bases. The CDR3 DNA reads TGTGCCAGTAAGGCAGGCGCGAACACCGGGGAGCTGTTTTTT. Its translation is CASKAGANTGELFF.

This clonotype was seen only a few times. The chain links TRBV5-1 to TRBJ2-5; D ambiguous. Germline CDR1 SGHRS, CDR2 YFSETQ. This CDR3 has 15 residues. V lost 2 bases and J 1 base, leaving 12 bases between the germline ends. The CDR3 nucleotides read TGCGCCAGCAGCTTCTCTAGGCCAAGCCAAGAGACCCAGTACTTC. Its protein product is CASSFSRPSQETQYF.

The chain couples TRBV4-1 to TRBJ2-7; D is ambiguous. V was clipped by 3 bases and J by 2 bases, with 14 bases between them. This CDR3 region has 15 residues. Germline V gives CDR1 MGHRA, CDR2 YSYEKL. The CDR3 region is CASSHIGRITYEQYF. CDR3 nucleotide sequence: TGCGCCAGCAGCCATATCGGACGGATAACCTACGAGCAGTACTTC.

V usage is TRBV5-1 and J usage is TRBJ1-1, with D unclear. Trimming cost V 7 bases and J 4 bases, with 11 bases left between them. The CDR3 has 12 residues. Germline lookup yields CDR1 SGHRS and CDR2 YFSETQ. CDR3 region: CASGRFPTEAFF. CDR3 nucleotide sequence: TGCGCCAGCGGCAGGTTCCCCACTGAAGCTTTCTTT. Variable domain in full (rest from reference TRBV5-1 and TRBJ1-1): KAGVTQTPRYLIKTRGQQVTLSCSPISGHRSVSWYQQTPGQGLQFLFEYFSETQRNKGNFPGRFSGRQFSNSRSEMNVSTLELGDSALYLCASGRFPTEAFFGQGTRLTVV.

The V gene is TRBV10-3, the J gene TRBJ1-4; 9 nucleotides align to TRBD1. Trimming at V came to 2 bases and at J to 5 bases, leaving 6 bases not matched to a gene. The CDR3 sequence is 16 residues long. Germline values: CDR1 ENHRY, CDR2 SYGVKD. The CDR3 DNA follows: TGTGCCATCAGTGAGCGTGAACAGGGGGCAAATGAAAAACTGTTTTTT. This gives the protein CAISEREQGANEKLFF.

This clonotype was seen ten or more times. The genes are TRBV12-3 or TRBV12-4 and TRBJ2-1, with 10 bases lining up with TRBD2. The CDR3 has 14 residues. The V and J ends lost 2 bases and 8 bases, in that order; junction bases with no gene match: 3. The CDR3 nucleotides read TGTGCCAGCAGTTTAAGCGGGGGGGCAGATGAGCAGTTCTTC. This encodes CASSLSGGADEQFF.

This clonotype was seen a few times. The chain carries TRBV5-1 and TRBJ2-3; D is perhaps TRBD2 (6 bases). The V end lost 2 bases, the J end lost 2 bases, and 12 bases lay between the germline ends. This CDR3 comprises 15 residues. In germline, CDR1 is SGHRS, CDR2 YFSETQ. CDR3 sequence reads: CASSFSGLDTDTQYF. In nucleotides, the CDR3 is TGCGCCAGCAGCTTTTCGGGACTCGACACAGATACGCAGTATTTT.

There are a few counts of this clonotype. The genes are TRBV6-5 and TRBJ1-1; D perhaps matches TRBD1 (6 bases). Germline-derived CDR1 and CDR2 are MNHEY and SVGAGI. V lost 6 bases, J lost 5 bases, and 13 bases lay in between. This CDR3 contains 13 residues. CDR3 sequence reads: CASRGHSGTEAFF. CDR3 bases: TGTGCCAGCAGGGGACATTCGGGTACTGAAGCTTTCTTT.

The chain links TRBV7-9 to TRBJ2-3; 7 bases are a match to TRBD2. Germline-derived CDR1 and CDR2 are SEHNR and FQNEAQ (reference sequence). With V trimmed by 0 bases and J by 4 bases, 1 base remained unmatched. There are 14 residues in the CDR3. The CDR3, as DNA: TGTGCCAGCAGCTTAGCGGGGGGGGCAGATACGCAGTATTTT. This codes for CASSLAGGADTQYF.

In its sample, this clonotype was seen a few times. The chain employs TRBV3-1 and TRBJ2-1; D not certain. This CDR3 comprises 14 residues. The germline CDR1 and CDR2 sequences are LGHDT and YNNKEL (reference sequence). Deletions cut 4 bases from V and 3 bases from J, with 10 bases between. The CDR3 here is CASSPRPNYNEQFF. The CDR3 region has the DNA TGTGCCAGCAGCCCGAGGCCTAACTACAATGAGCAGTTCTTC.

This chain joins TRBV28 and TRBJ2-7, with D possibly matching TRBD1 (5 bases). CDR1 and CDR2 (germline): MDHEN, SYDVKM. Trimming cost V 1 base and J 12 bases, with 19 bases left between them. The CDR3 is 14 amino acids. Here the CDR3 DNA reads TGTGCCAGCAGTTTATCCAACGCCGCAGGGTATCGGTACGTC. Amino acid sequence: CASSLSNAAGYRYV.

In nucleotides, the CDR3 is TGTGCCAGCAGCTACCGGGACAGGGTATTGAATGAGCAGTTCTTC. Amino acids: CASSYRDRVLNEQFF. The V call is TRBV7-2, the J call TRBJ2-1, with TRBD1 matching 9 bases. CDR3 length equals 15 residues. Germline V CDR1 and CDR2: SGHTA, FQGNSA. V lost 4 bases and J lost 7; bases outside the gene matches: 8.

The rearrangement joins TRBV7-2 to TRBJ2-7; TRBD1 agrees at 9 bases. The germline V gene has CDR1 SGHTA and CDR2 FQGNSA. The length of the CDR3 is 13 residues. With V trimmed by 4 bases and J by 7 bases, 5 bases remained unmatched. CDR3 protein: CASSWDGQGEQYF. CDR3 nucleotides: TGTGCCAGCAGCTGGGATGGACAGGGGGAGCAGTACTTC.

Only a few counts were recorded for this clonotype. This chain links TRBV9 with TRBJ1-5; D remains ambiguous. The germline V gene has CDR1 SGDLS and CDR2 YYNGEE. The V end was cut by 2 bases, the J end by 3 bases, with 12 bases between. There are 15 residues in the CDR3. This chain's CDR3 is CASSVKGGVNQPQHF. The DNA for the CDR3 is TGTGCCAGCAGCGTGAAGGGCGGTGTCAATCAGCCCCAGCATTTT.

The V gene is TRBV6-2 or TRBV6-3, the J gene TRBJ2-3; 7 bases align to TRBD2. Germline CDR1 MNHEY, CDR2 SVGEGT. The CDR3 is 13 residues long. The junction had 5 bases not matched to a gene; V was cut back by 7 bases and J by 4 bases. The CDR3 spells CASTSSGADTQYF. CDR3 coding DNA: TGTGCCAGCACTTCTAGCGGTGCAGATACGCAGTATTTT.

This clonotype was counted a few times. The J gene is TRBJ1-2, the V gene TRBV7-9; D uncertain. The CDR3 is 13 residues long. Deletions cut 2 bases from V and 4 bases from J, with 8 bases between. Per germline, CDR1 SEHNR and CDR2 FQNEAQ (reference sequence). CDR3 sequence reads: CASSLTVFYGYTF. The CDR3 DNA follows: TGTGCCAGCAGCTTAACAGTCTTCTATGGCTACACCTTC.

This clonotype occurred a few times. This chain links TRBV12-3 or TRBV12-4 with TRBJ1-2; 9 bases agree with TRBD1. V dropped 2 bases and J dropped 3; count of bases not matched to a gene: 4. CDR3 length equals 15 residues. The CDR3 sequence is CASSLSDRGHYGYTF. The CDR3 nucleotides are TGTGCCAGCAGTTTATCGGACAGGGGTCACTATGGCTACACCTTC.

This clonotype appeared many times. The chain links TRBV29-1 to TRBJ1-1, with 11 bases matching TRBD1. CDR3 length: 15 amino acids. The ends lost 7 bases at V and 0 bases at J; junction bases unmatched: 7. CDR1 SQVTM and CDR2 ANQGSEA come from the germline V gene. CDR3 bases: TGCAGCGGGACAGGGGGCTGGGGTATGAACACTGAAGCTTTCTTT. Translating gives CSGTGGWGMNTEAFF.

This clonotype was observed a few times. The chain is built from TRBV10-3 and TRBJ1-2; the D is unclear. The V and J ends lost 4 bases and 1 base respectively, with 1 base between them. This CDR3 contains 11 residues. CDR1 and CDR2 (germline): ENHRY, SYGVKD. CDR3 bases: TGTGCCATCAGTGGTAACTATGGCTACACCTTC. Translated: CAISGNYGYTF.